This paragraph reports one T cell receptor (beta chain). The target antigen is unknown. The library was made from cDNA and included unique molecular identifiers. Each CDR3 protein is one row after TCRdb ran MiXCR on the PCR reads. The sample yields 650,000 to 850,000 distinct CDR3 sequences, approximately 50% seen once. These data come from a study of post-analysis software for immune sequencing data. Overall study context: Secondary progressive, relapsing-remitting and progressive-relapsing multiple sclerosis were among the included disease courses.

General study points: Elevated frequency relative to controls characterized roughly five TRBV segments in patients, TRBV5-6, TRBV5-1 and TRBV20-1 among them.

Germline loops: CDR1 SGHDN, CDR2 FVKESK. This CDR3 region has 15 residues. Trimming took off 4 bases at V and 10 bases at J, with 23 bases between the two ends. This sequence joins TRBV14 and TRBJ2-7; D might be TRBD2 (6 bases). The sequenced sample consisted of blood. This TCR came from a girl aged 5-17 years with multiple sclerosis. This chain's CDR3 is CASSPRDPGLSSQYF. CDR3 DNA sequence: TGTGCCAGCAGCCCAAGGGACCCGGGACTTTCGTCTCAGTACTTC. Full variable domain (missing parts from reference TRBV14 and TRBJ2-7): EAGVTQFPSHSVIEKGQTVTLRCDPISGHDNLYWYRRVMGKEIKFLLHFVKESKQDESGMPNNRFLAERTGGTYSTLKVQPAELEDSGVYFCASSPRDPGLSSQYFGPGTRLTVT.